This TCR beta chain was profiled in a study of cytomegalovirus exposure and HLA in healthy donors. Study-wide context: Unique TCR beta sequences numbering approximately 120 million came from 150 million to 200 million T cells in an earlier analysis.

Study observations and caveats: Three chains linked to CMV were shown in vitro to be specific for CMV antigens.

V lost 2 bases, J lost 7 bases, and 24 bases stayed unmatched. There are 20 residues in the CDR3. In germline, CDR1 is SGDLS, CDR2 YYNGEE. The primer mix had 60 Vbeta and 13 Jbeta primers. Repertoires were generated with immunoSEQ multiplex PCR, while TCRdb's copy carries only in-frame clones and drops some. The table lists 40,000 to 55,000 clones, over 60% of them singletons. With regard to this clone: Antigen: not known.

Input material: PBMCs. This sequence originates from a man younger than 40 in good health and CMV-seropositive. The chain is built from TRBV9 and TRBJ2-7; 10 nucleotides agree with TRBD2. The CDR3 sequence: CASSVGLAGQAGGPAWEQYF. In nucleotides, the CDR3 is TGTGCCAGCAGCGTTGGATTGGCAGGGCAAGCGGGGGGGCCTGCGTGGGAGCAGTACTTC.